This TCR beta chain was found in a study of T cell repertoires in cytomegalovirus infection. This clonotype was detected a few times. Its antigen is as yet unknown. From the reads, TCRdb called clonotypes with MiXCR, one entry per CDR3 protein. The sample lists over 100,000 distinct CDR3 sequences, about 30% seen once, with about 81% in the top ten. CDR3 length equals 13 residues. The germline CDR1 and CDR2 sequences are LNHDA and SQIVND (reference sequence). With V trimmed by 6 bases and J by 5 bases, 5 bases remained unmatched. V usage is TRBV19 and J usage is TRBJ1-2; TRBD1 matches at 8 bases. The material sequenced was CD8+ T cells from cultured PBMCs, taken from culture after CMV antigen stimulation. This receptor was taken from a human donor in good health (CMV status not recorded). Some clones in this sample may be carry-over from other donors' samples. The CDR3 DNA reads TGTGCCAGTAGCTCGGACAGGGAGTATGGCTACACCTTC. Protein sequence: CASSSDREYGYTF. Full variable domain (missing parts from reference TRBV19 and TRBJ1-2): DGGITQSPKYLFRKEGQNVTLSCEQNLNHDAMYWYRQDPGQGLRLIYYSQIVNDFQKGDIAEGYSVSREKKESFPLTVTSAQKNPTAFYLCASSSDREYGYTFGSGTRLTVV.